Given below is one T cell receptor (beta chain) in context. The entry originates in a study of T cells after yellow fever vaccination. This CDR3 has 14 residues. Germline CDR1 reads LGHDT; CDR2 reads YNNKEL (reference sequence). The V gene lost 0 bases and the J gene lost 3 bases, with 8 bases spanning the gap. UMIs were added to TCR cDNA along with a universal primer site when it was made by 5'RACE template switching. TCRdb passed the 5' RACE reads through MiXCR, listing each CDR3 protein once. The sample lists about 630,000 distinct CDR3 sequences; roughly an eighth were seen once. J is TRBJ1-1 and V is TRBV3-1; D is ambiguous. The specimen comprised PBMCs, sampled on the day of the yellow fever booster vaccination. The clonotype comes from a man aged 25 to 45 who received the YFV17D yellow fever vaccine. The DNA for the CDR3 is TGTGCCAGCAGCCAAGAGTCAGCTTACACTGAAGCTTTCTTT. It specifies CASSQESAYTEAFF.